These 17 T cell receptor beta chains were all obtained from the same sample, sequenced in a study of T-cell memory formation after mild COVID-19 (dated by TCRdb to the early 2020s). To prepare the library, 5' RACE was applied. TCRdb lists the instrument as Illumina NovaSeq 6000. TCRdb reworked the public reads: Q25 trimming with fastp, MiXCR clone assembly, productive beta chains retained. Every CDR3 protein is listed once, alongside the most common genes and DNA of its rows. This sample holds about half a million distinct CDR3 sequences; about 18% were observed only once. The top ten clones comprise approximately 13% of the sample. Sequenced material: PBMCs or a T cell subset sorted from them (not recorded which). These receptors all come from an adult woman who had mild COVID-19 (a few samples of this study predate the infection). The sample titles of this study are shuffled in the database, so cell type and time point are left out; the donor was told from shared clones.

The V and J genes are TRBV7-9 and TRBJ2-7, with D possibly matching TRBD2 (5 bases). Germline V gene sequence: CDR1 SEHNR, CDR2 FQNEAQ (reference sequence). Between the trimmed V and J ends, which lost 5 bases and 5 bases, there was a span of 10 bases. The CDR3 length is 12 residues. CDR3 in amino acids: CASSKRVNEQYF. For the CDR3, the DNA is TGTGCCAGCAGCAAGAGGGTTAACGAGCAGTACTTC.

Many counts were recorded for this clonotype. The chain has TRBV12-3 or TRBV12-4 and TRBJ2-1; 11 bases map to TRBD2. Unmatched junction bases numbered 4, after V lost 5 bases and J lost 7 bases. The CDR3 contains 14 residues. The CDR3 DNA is TGTGCCAGCAGTCGACTAGCGGGGTCTAATGAGCAGTTCTTC. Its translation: CASSRLAGSNEQFF.

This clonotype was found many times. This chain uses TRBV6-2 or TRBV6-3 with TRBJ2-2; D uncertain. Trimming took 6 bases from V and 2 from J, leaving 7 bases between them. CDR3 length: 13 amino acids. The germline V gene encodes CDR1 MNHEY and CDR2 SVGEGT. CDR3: CASSSLNTGELFF. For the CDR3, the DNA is TGTGCCAGCAGCTCCTTAAACACCGGGGAGCTGTTTTTT.

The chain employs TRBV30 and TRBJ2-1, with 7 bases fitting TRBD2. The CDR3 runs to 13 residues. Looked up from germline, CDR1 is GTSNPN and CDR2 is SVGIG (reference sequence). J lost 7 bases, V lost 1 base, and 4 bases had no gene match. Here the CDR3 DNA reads TGTGCCTGGAGTGCTCGGGGAGGGAATGAGCAGTTCTTC. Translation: CAWSARGGNEQFF.

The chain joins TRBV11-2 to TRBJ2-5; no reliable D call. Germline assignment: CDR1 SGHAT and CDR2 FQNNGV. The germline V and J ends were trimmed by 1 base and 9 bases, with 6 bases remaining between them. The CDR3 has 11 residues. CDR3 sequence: CASSLGAAQYF. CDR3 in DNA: TGTGCCAGCAGCTTAGGGGCAGCCCAGTACTTC.

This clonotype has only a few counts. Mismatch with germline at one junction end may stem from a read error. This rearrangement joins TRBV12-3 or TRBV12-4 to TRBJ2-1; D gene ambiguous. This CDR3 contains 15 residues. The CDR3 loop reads CASSLTLSSYNEQFF. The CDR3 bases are TGCGCCAGCAGTTTGACTCTTAGCTCCTACAATGAGCAGTTCTTC.

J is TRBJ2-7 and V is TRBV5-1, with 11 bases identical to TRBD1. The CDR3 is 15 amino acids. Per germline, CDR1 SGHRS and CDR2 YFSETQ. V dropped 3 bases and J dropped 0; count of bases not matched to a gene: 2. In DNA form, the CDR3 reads TGCGCCAGCAGCTGGGGACAGGGGGTCTCCTACGAGCAGTACTTC. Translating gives CASSWGQGVSYEQYF. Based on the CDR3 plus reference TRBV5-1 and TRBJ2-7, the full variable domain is KAGVTQTPRYLIKTRGQQVTLSCSPISGHRSVSWYQQTPGQGLQFLFEYFSETQRNKGNFPGRFSGRQFSNSRSEMNVSTLELGDSALYLCASSWGQGVSYEQYFGPGTRLTVT.

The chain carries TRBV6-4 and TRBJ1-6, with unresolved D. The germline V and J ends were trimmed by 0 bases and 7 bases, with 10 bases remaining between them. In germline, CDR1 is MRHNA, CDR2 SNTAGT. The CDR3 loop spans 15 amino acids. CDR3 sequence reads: CASSDSPGSNSPLHF. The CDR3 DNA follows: TGTGCCAGCAGTGACTCACCAGGTTCCAATTCACCCCTCCACTTT.

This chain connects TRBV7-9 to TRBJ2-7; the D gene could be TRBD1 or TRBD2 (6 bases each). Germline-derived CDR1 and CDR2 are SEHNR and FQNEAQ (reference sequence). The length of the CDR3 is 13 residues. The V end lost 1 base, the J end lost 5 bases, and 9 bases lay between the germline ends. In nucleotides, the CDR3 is TGTGCCAGCAGCTTAGTGGGGGGCCACGAGCAGTACTTC. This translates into CASSLVGGHEQYF.

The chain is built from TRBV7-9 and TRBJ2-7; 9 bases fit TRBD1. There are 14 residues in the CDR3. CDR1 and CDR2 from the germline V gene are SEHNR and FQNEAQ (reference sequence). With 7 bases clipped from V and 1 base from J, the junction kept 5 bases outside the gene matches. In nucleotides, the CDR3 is TGTGCCAGCAACCAACAGGGGGCTTCCTACGAGCAGTACTTC. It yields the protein CASNQQGASYEQYF.

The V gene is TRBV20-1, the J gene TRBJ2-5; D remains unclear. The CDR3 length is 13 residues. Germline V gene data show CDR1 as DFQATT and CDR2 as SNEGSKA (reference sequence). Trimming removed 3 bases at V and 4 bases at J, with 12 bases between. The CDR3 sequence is CSASSSTPETQYF. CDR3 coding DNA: TGCAGTGCTAGTTCGTCTACCCCAGAGACCCAGTACTTC.

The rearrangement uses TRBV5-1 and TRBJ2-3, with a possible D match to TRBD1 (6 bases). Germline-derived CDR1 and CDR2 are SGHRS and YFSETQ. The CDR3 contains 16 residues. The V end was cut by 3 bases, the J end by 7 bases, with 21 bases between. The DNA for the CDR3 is TGCGCCAGCAGCTCGTCGGACAGCCTCAGACCTAATACGCAGTATTTT. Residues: CASSSSDSLRPNTQYF. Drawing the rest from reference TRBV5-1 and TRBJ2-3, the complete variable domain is KAGVTQTPRYLIKTRGQQVTLSCSPISGHRSVSWYQQTPGQGLQFLFEYFSETQRNKGNFPGRFSGRQFSNSRSEMNVSTLELGDSALYLCASSSSDSLRPNTQYFGPGTRLTVL.

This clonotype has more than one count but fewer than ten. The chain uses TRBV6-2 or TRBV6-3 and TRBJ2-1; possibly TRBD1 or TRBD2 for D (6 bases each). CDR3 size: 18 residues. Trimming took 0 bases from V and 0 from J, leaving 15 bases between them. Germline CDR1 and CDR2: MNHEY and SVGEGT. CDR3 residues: CASSYSIRGGGSYNEQFF. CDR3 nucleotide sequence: TGTGCCAGCAGTTACTCGATAAGAGGAGGGGGCTCCTACAATGAGCAGTTCTTC.

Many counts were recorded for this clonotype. The CDR3 sequence: CAWWDRTLGYEQYF. CDR3 DNA: TGTGCCTGGTGGGACAGGACTTTGGGCTACGAGCAGTACTTC. This rearrangement joins TRBV30 to TRBJ2-7; 8 positions match TRBD1. This CDR3 has 14 amino acids. With V trimmed by 5 bases and J by 3 bases, 9 bases remained unmatched. CDR1 is GTSNPN, CDR2 SVGIG, per germline (reference sequence). The full variable domain, rest sourced from reference TRBV30 and TRBJ2-7, is SQTIHQWPATLVQPVGSPLSLECTVEGTSNPNLYWYRQAAGRGLQLLFYSVGIGQISSEVPQNLSASRPQDRQFILSSKKLLLSDSGFYLCAWWDRTLGYEQYFGPGTRLTVT.

The chain's CDR3 is CASSSPDGILGNTIYF. The CDR3 DNA is TGTGCCAGCAGCTCCCCGGATGGAATCCTCGGAAACACCATATATTTT. This chain uses TRBV7-9 with TRBJ1-3; the D is unclear. The CDR3 totals 16 residues. V was shortened by 4 bases and J by 4 bases, with 17 bases between the two germline ends. Germline V gene data show CDR1 as SEHNR and CDR2 as FQNEAQ (reference sequence). The full variable domain, in which reference TRBV7-9 and TRBJ1-3 provide the parts outside the CDR3, is DTGVSQNPRHKITKRGQNVTFRCDPISEHNRLYWYRQTLGQGPEFLTYFQNEAQLEKSRLLSDRFSAERPKGSFSTLEIQRTEQGDSAMYLCASSSPDGILGNTIYFGEGSWLTVV.

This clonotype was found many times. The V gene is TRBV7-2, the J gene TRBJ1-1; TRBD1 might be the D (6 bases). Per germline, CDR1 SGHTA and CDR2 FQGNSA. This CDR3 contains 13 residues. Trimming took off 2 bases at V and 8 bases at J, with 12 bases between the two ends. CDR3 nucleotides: TGTGCCAGCAGCTTATCGACCGGGACAGAAGCTTTCTTT. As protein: CASSLSTGTEAFF.

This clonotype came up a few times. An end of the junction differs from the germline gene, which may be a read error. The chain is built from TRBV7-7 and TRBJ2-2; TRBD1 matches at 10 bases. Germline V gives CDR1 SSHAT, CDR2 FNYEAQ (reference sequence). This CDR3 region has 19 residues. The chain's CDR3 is CASSSRDRGIPANTGELFF. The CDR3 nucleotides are TGTGCTAGCAGCTCCCGGGACAGGGGTATCCCCGCGAACACCGGGGAGCTGTTTTTT.